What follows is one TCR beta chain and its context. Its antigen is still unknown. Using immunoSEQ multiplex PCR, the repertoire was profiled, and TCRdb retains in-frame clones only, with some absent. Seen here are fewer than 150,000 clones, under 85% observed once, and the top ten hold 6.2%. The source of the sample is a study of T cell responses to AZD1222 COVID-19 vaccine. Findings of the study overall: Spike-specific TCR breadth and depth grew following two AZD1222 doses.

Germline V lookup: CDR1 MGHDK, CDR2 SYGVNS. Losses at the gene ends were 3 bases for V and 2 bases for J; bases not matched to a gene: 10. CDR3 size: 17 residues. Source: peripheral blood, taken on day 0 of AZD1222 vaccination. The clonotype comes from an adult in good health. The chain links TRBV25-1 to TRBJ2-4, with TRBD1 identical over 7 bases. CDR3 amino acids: CASSETGTAGTKNIQYF. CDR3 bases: TGTGCCAGCAGTGAGACCGGGACAGCCGGGACCAAAAACATTCAGTACTTC.